Each of the 14 T cell receptor beta chains below was sequenced from the same sample in a study of CD8 T cells in Susac syndrome. With random hexamers, reverse transcription was performed on 0.5 to 1 ug of RNA. One entry per CDR3 protein results from TCRdb running MiXCR on the immunoSEQ multiplex PCR reads. Altogether about 120,000 distinct CDR3 sequences are present, around 94% being singletons, with the ten largest covering around 0.13%. Sequenced material: CD4+ T cells from PBMCs. These receptors all stem from a human donor with multiple sclerosis.

In DNA, the CDR3 is TGCAGTGCTAGAGTGGGGCAGCTCTACGAGCAGTACTTC. It is translated as CSARVGQLYEQYF. This rearrangement joins TRBV20-1 to TRBJ2-7; D may be TRBD1 (5 bases). Between the trimmed V and J ends, which lost 1 base and 3 bases, there was a span of 10 bases. The germline V gene encodes CDR1 DFQATT and CDR2 SNEGSKA (reference sequence). The CDR3 has 13 amino acids.

CDR3 DNA sequence: TGCAGTGCTACCCCCCCACTATGGGACTATGGCTACACCTTC. Its protein product is CSATPPLWDYGYTF. The V gene is TRBV20-1, the J gene TRBJ1-2; no clear D. Trimming stripped 4 bases from V and 3 bases from J, with 15 bases between. The CDR3 sequence is 14 residues long. Germline loops: CDR1 DFQATT, CDR2 SNEGSKA (reference sequence).

The V gene is TRBV30, the J gene TRBJ1-5, with TRBD1 identical over 12 bases. This CDR3 is 16 amino acids long. Germline V gene sequence: CDR1 GTSNPN, CDR2 SVGIG (reference sequence). Trimming cost V 2 bases and J 7 bases; bases outside gene matches: 9. CDR3 nucleotide sequence: TGTGCCTGGAGTCTCGGGGACAGGGGGCGAGGACAGCCCCAGCATTTT. Translation: CAWSLGDRGRGQPQHF.

In nucleotides, the CDR3 is TGTGCCAGCAGTATGACAGGGGATGGCTACACCTTC. Amino acid sequence: CASSMTGDGYTF. The chain couples TRBV27 to TRBJ1-2; 8 positions match TRBD1. Looked up from germline, CDR1 is MNHEY and CDR2 is SMNVEV (reference sequence). The V gene end was trimmed by 5 bases and the J gene end by 6 bases; junction bases not matched to a gene: 2. The CDR3 is 12 residues long.

The chain uses TRBV25-1 and TRBJ2-7, with 10 bases identical to TRBD1. From germline, CDR1 is MGHDK and CDR2 SYGVNS. J gave up 9 bases and V 6 bases, and 8 bases lay outside the gene matches. The CDR3 sequence is 13 residues long. The CDR3 nucleotides read TGTGCCAGCAGGGGACAGGGGTACCAAGGGCAGTACTTC. Translating gives CASRGQGYQGQYF.

V is TRBV25-1 and J is TRBJ2-2; 7 bases agree with TRBD1. Germline CDR1 is MGHDK and CDR2 is SYGVNS. Germline trimming cut 6 bases from V and 0 bases from J; bases unmatched to any gene: 7. The CDR3 is made up of 16 amino acids. The CDR3 loop is CASRASGTANTGELFF. CDR3 DNA: TGTGCCAGCAGGGCATCCGGGACAGCGAACACCGGGGAGCTGTTTTTT.

The gene calls are TRBV4-1 and TRBJ2-5, with 9 bases aligning to TRBD1. V shed 3 bases, J shed 4 bases, and the junction held 9 bases outside the gene matches. Germline lookup yields CDR1 MGHRA and CDR2 YSYEKL. CDR3 length: 16 amino acids. CDR3: CASSQHTGTGRETQYF. CDR3 in DNA: TGCGCCAGCAGCCAGCATACCGGGACAGGGAGAGAGACCCAGTACTTC.

V usage is TRBV6-5 and J usage is TRBJ2-7; D remains ambiguous. The CDR3 is made up of 14 amino acids. The V end lost 0 bases, the J end lost 2 bases, and 8 bases lay between the germline ends. Germline CDR1 is MNHEY and CDR2 is SVGAGI. The CDR3 region has the DNA TGTGCCAGCAGTTACTCTTCCAACCCCTACGAGCAGTACTTC. Translation: CASSYSSNPYEQYF.

The rearrangement uses TRBV6-2 or TRBV6-3 and TRBJ2-5; D not resolved. V lost 5 bases and J 0 bases, leaving 7 bases between the germline ends. Germline-derived CDR1 and CDR2 are MNHEY and SVGEGT. The CDR3 loop spans 13 amino acids. The CDR3 DNA reads as TGTGCCAGCAGTGACATGAACCAAGAGACCCAGTACTTC. This encodes CASSDMNQETQYF.

The V call is TRBV7-9, the J call TRBJ2-5; no reliable D call. The CDR3 is 14 amino acids. Germline V lookup: CDR1 SEHNR, CDR2 FQNEAQ (reference sequence). V dropped 1 base and J dropped 0 bases, with 6 bases sitting between them. The CDR3 DNA is TGTGCCAGCAGCTTAGGACTGGACCAAGAGACCCAGTACTTC. Protein product: CASSLGLDQETQYF.

This rearrangement joins TRBV4-3 to TRBJ2-7, with 11 bases that match TRBD2. J gave up 3 bases and V 0 bases, and 19 bases lay outside the gene matches. The germline V gene encodes CDR1 LGHNA and CDR2 YSLEER. CDR3 length: 21 amino acids. Written as DNA, the CDR3 is TGCGCCAGCAGCCAAGATCTTCTGGGACGAGGGCTAGCGGGGGGACTCTACGAGCAGTACTTC. Its translation: CASSQDLLGRGLAGGLYEQYF.

CDR3 sequence: CASSQTTGISSYGYTF. CDR3 bases: TGTGCCAGCAGCCAGACGACAGGGATCTCAAGCTATGGCTACACCTTC. The chain uses TRBV3-1 and TRBJ1-2, with 7 positions matching TRBD1. With 3 bases clipped from V and 4 bases from J, the junction kept 11 bases outside the gene matches. This CDR3 comprises 16 residues. CDR1 and CDR2 (germline): LGHDT, YNNKEL (reference sequence). The whole variable domain, filled in from reference TRBV3-1 and TRBJ1-2, reads DTAVSQTPKYLVTQMGNDKSIKCEQNLGHDTMYWYKQDSKKFLKIMFSYNNKELIINETVPNRFSPKSPDKAHLNLHINSLELGDSAVYFCASSQTTGISSYGYTFGSGTRLTVV.

The gene calls are TRBV27 and TRBJ2-3, with D unresolved. Per the germline V gene, CDR1 is MNHEY and CDR2 is SMNVEV (reference sequence). This CDR3 has 12 residues. Trimming left V 3 bases short and J 6 bases short, with 7 bases between. As DNA, the CDR3 is TGTGCCAGCAGTTTGACCGGGGATACGCAGTATTTT. Its translation is CASSLTGDTQYF.

The chain combines TRBV6-2 or TRBV6-3 with TRBJ2-5; tentative D call: TRBD1 (6 bases). Germline V gives CDR1 MNHEY, CDR2 SVGEGT. Trimming took off 4 bases at V and 5 bases at J, with 14 bases between the two ends. CDR3 size: 14 residues. CDR3 sequence reads: CASSFGNQGETQYF. The CDR3 bases are TGTGCCAGCAGTTTTGGGAATCAGGGGGAGACCCAGTACTTC.